This TCR beta chain was sequenced during a study of immune heterogeneity within non-small cell lung tumors. On the study more broadly: The tumors comprised several squamous cell carcinomas, under 13 non-squamous carcinomas and 1 not otherwise specified. Study-wide results and limits: Recurrence of identical dominant CDR3 beta clonotypes was observed across intrapatient tumor sites, concomitant with site-unique high-frequency clones. Largely, high-frequency T-cell receptor beta clonotypes differed from one individual patient to another.

Remarks on this clonotype: Its target is not known.

TCRs were amplified from approximately 600 ng gDNA of bulk tumor per sample. Biopsies, several per primary tumor and spaced far apart, were collected during surgery. Newly diagnosed with untreated non-small cell lung cancer, the patients underwent curative surgery. TCR beta CDR3 regions came from multiplex PCR with 32 forward V and 13 reverse J primers. MiXCR was run by TCRdb on the multiplex PCR reads, yielding one entry per CDR3 protein. The sample contains a few thousand distinct CDR3 sequences, more than 15% of which appear only once. The CDR3 loop spans 15 amino acids. With V trimmed by 3 bases and J by 4 bases, 8 bases remained unmatched. The germline CDR1 and CDR2 sequences are MNHEY and SMNVEV (reference sequence).

The chain recombines TRBV27 with TRBJ1-2; 7 bases are shared with TRBD1. Sequencing used lung tumor tissue. The sequence derives from a man aged 35-49 years with non-small cell lung cancer. CDR3 nucleotides: TGTGCCAGCAGTTTGTCAATTTCAGGGGGCTATGGCTACACCTTC. Translated: CASSLSISGGYGYTF.